The present entry profiles one T cell receptor beta chain with its context. Its antigen has not been determined. No base quality information exists; no much larger clone differs at one position. Hyperthyroidism was considered stable if no progression to ophthalmopathy occurred within 18 months of follow-up. Patients with hyperthyroidism were aged 18 to 65 years, had been newly diagnosed, and had a disease duration of less than 2 months. Patients with other autoimmune diseases, uncontrolled infections, pregnancy or lactation were excluded. Diagnosis was based on clinical symptoms, serum thyroxine, TRAb, thyroid ultrasound and orbital computed tomography. Using Ficoll-Paque density gradient centrifugation, PBMCs were isolated from roughly 9.2 ml of fresh peripheral blood. Total RNA was extracted with Trizol reagent and quality-checked on an Agilent 2100 Bioanalyzer. For repertoire sequencing, TCR beta CDR3 regions were amplified from RNA transcripts. A first-round RT-PCR used HTBI primers with the Qiagen OneStep RT-PCR kit, followed by a second-round multiplex PCR, size selection and purification. Libraries were sequenced on an Illumina HiSeq2000 using paired-end 100 bp reads. The paper's processing steps were these. Reads were processed with SOAPnuke, discarding reads with adapters, uncalled bases, mean Phred below 15, or no exact constant-primer or identifier match. COPE v1.2.5 was used to merge the high-quality paired reads. Unique nucleotide sequences were defined as clonotypes and aligned to IMGT TRB V, D and J references using MiTCR v1.1. Analysis was restricted to V-J combinations with a frequency above 0.0001, which covered about 99% of repertoires. A TCR clonal expansion and chaos score per V-J combination was defined as the ratio of F50 clonal expansion to chaos observed in the TCRdist matrix. Features were reduced by Welch's t-statistics and random forest to roughly 14 V-J combinations, which fed a naive Bayes classifier. The similarity between thyroid and blood repertoires was quantified using the Morisita-Horn index. TCRdb applied fastp at Q25 and MiXCR to the public reads, then kept only in-frame beta chains. CDR3 protein duplicates are merged, each entry listing the most common genes and DNA. What appears here as the V and J calls and clone size reflects TCRdb's work, not the paper's. The sample profile shows hundreds of thousands of distinct CDR3 sequences; 22% of them were found once. The top ten constitute approximately 6.5% of the sample.

This sample is drawn from a study of Graves' ophthalmopathy and Graves' hyperthyroidism (dated by TCRdb to 2016 to 2019). General notes on the study: Peripheral blood was collected before any treatment was given, at the time of initial diagnosis. The study used TCR beta repertoire signatures to distinguish Graves' ophthalmopathy from Graves' hyperthyroidism and to predict progression to ophthalmopathy. In total, 135 blood samples were TCR-sequenced: under 45 ophthalmopathy, some 75 hyperthyroidism and roughly 17 hyperthyroidism-to-ophthalmopathy patients. A discovery set of 100 or so patients (approximately 45 ophthalmopathy, under 65 stable hyperthyroidism) was enrolled to explore V-J signatures distinguishing ophthalmopathy from hyperthyroidism. For independent validation, a separate cohort was made up of 18 hyperthyroidism patients plus 17 patients who later progressed from hyperthyroidism to ophthalmopathy. In 6 or 7 hyperthyroidism patients, T-cell repertoires of thyroid tissue and blood were compared. After sampling, hyperthyroidism patients received methimazole starting at 30 mg daily, and ophthalmopathy patients received high-dose intravenous methylprednisolone. The 100 or so discovery patients were randomly divided into training and test sets at a 7:3 ratio.

Overall results and qualifications from the work: Among expanded thyroid clonotypes with frequency above 0.001, most also showed up in blood, which suggests that blood repertoires may reflect the thyroid immune response. In cross-validation, the 13-signature model distinguished ophthalmopathy from stable hyperthyroidism with 85% to 90% sensitivity and around 81% specificity, and in the test set the corresponding values were roughly 80% and 76%. No statistical method was used to predetermine the sample size, and group allocation was not hidden from the investigators. In validation, the model predicted ophthalmopathy progression with nearly 71% sensitivity and approximately 78% specificity; eleven to twelve predicted patients were CT-confirmed with GO in a median of 6.5 months.

The junction carries 7 bases between V and J, which are trimmed by 0 bases and 2 bases respectively. The germline V gene supplies CDR1 SGHRS and CDR2 YFSETQ. Taken from cysteine to phenylalanine, the CDR3 has 14 residues. Of all the DNA, just the CDR3 is kept, 42 bases in frame from base 1. The sequence was obtained from a woman between 18 and 29 years old with stable Graves' hyperthyroidism. Some clones in this sample may be carry-over from other donors' samples. Donor details come from another sample of the same person, matched by shared clones. The rearranged segments are TRBV5-1 and TRBJ2-3, with no reliable assignment of the D segment. The source material was peripheral blood. CDR3 sequence: CASSLGSNTDTQYF. The DNA reads as follows: TGCGCCAGCAGCTTGGGTAGTAACACAGATACGCAGTATTTT.